Shown below are 22 T cell receptor beta chains from a single sample sequenced in a study of blood T cell repertoires in COVID-19. Profiling relied on immunoSEQ multiplex PCR, and the TCRdb table lists in-frame clones only, not all of them. The table lists 40,000 to 55,000 clones, 89% of them singletons. The sequencing sample was made of peripheral blood. Receptors were obtained from a man between 65 and 79 years old with active COVID-19.

This clone was observed once. The CDR3 sequence is CASKGPGIETEKLFF. The CDR3 DNA sequence: TGTGCCAGCAAGGGGCCGGGCATTGAGACTGAAAAACTGTTTTTT. The V and J genes are TRBV2 and TRBJ1-4, with D tentatively TRBD1 (5 bases). V was clipped by 7 bases and J by 7 bases, with 19 bases between them. CDR3 length: 15 residues. The germline V gene has CDR1 SNHLY and CDR2 FYNNEI. Supplemented by reference TRBV2 and TRBJ1-4, the full variable domain reads EPEVTQTPSHQVTQMGQEVILRCVPISNHLYFYWYRQILGQKVEFLVSFYNNEISEKSEIFDDQFSVERPDGSNFTLKIRSTKLEDSAMYFCASKGPGIETEKLFFGSGTQLSVL.

The V call is TRBV5-4, the J call TRBJ2-3, with 13 positions matching TRBD2. The CDR3 length is 16 residues. Germline V gene lookup returns CDR1 SGHNT and CDR2 YYREEE (reference sequence). V lost 1 base, J lost 5 bases, and 4 bases stayed unmatched. The CDR3 reads CASSLTSGGEVDTQYF. DNA for the CDR3: TGTGCCAGCAGCTTGACTAGCGGGGGGGAAGTAGATACGCAGTATTTT.

The rearrangement links TRBV7-9 to TRBJ2-3; 8 bases map to TRBD1. Germline V lookup: CDR1 SEHNR, CDR2 FQNEAQ (reference sequence). This CDR3 contains 15 residues. The J segment lost 1 base and the V segment lost 8 bases, leaving 8 bases of the junction unmatched. The CDR3 DNA is TGTGCCAGCCCCGCCCTACAGGGGGGCACAGATACGCAGTATTTT. This gives the protein CASPALQGGTDTQYF.

This rearrangement joins TRBV5-1 to TRBJ2-7; TRBD1 aligns across 7 bases. This CDR3 comprises 14 residues. The V gene's germline CDR1 is SGHRS and CDR2 YFSETQ. After removal of 5 bases from V and 2 bases from J, the junction contained 7 bases not matched to a gene. For the CDR3, the DNA is TGCGCCAGCAGTATCCGGGGACAGCCCTACGAGCAGTACTTC. As protein: CASSIRGQPYEQYF.

This clone appeared a single time. In DNA, the CDR3 is TGTGCCACCAGCAGAGAACGGACTGACCTCTCTGGAAACACCATATATTTT. Protein: CATSRERTDLSGNTIYF. The chain links TRBV15 to TRBJ1-3; the D is unclear. Trimming removed 0 bases at V and 0 bases at J, with 12 bases between. This CDR3 contains 17 residues. The germline CDR1 and CDR2 sequences are LNHNV and YYDKDF (reference sequence).

CDR3 in DNA: TGCAGCGTTGTTGGGACAGAAGCTTTCTTT. It codes for CSVVGTEAFF. The chain employs TRBV29-1 and TRBJ1-1; perhaps TRBD1 as D (6 bases). The V end was cut by 4 bases, the J end by 8 bases, with 8 bases between. The length of the CDR3 is 10 residues. Germline CDR1 reads SQVTM; CDR2 reads ANQGSEA.

This clone is large in the sample. V and J are TRBV6-6 and TRBJ2-1, with 8 bases matching TRBD1. Germline-derived CDR1 and CDR2 are MNHNY and SVGAGI (reference sequence). This CDR3 comprises 14 residues. With 6 bases clipped from V and 1 base from J, the junction kept 2 bases outside the gene matches. The CDR3 DNA follows: TGTGCCAGCAGCCGACAGGGGTCCTACAATGAGCAGTTCTTC. Protein: CASSRQGSYNEQFF.

The rearrangement links TRBV3-1 (or the pseudogene TRBV3-2) to TRBJ1-6; D uncertain. Trimming left V 1 base short and J 6 bases short, with 7 bases between. Germline loops: CDR1 LGHDT, CDR2 YNNKEL (reference sequence). This CDR3 is 14 amino acids long. The CDR3 region is CASSQAGVNSPLHF. CDR3 in DNA: TGTGCCAGCAGCCAAGCCGGGGTTAATTCACCCCTCCACTTT.

This chain connects TRBV19 to TRBJ2-1; 7 nucleotides agree with TRBD2. V gave up 6 bases and J gave up 3 bases; unmatched junction bases: 11. The CDR3 sequence is 16 residues long. CDR1 is LNHDA, CDR2 SQIVND, per germline (reference sequence). DNA of the CDR3: TGTGCCAGTAGCTATACCGGGACTACGAGCTACAATGAGCAGTTCTTC. It yields the protein CASSYTGTTSYNEQFF.

This rearrangement joins TRBV5-5 to TRBJ1-1; possibly TRBD1 for D (5 bases). Germline CDR1 is SGHKS and CDR2 is YYEKEE (reference sequence). This CDR3 region has 16 residues. V was trimmed by 0 bases and J by 1 base, leaving 13 bases between them. The DNA of the CDR3 is TGTGCCAGCAGCTTGGTTGCAGGGCCCACGAACACTGAAGCTTTCTTT. Residues: CASSLVAGPTNTEAFF.

This chain connects TRBV2 to TRBJ2-5; the match to TRBD1 covers 11 bases. Germline trimming cut 9 bases from V and 5 bases from J; bases unmatched to any gene: 5. Germline V lookup: CDR1 SNHLY, CDR2 FYNNEI. The CDR3 has 13 residues. CDR3 sequence: CASSRDRGETQYF. CDR3 nucleotides: TGTGCCAGTAGCCGGGACAGGGGGGAGACCCAGTACTTC.

The rearrangement links TRBV9 to TRBJ1-3, with D hard to call. The germline V and J ends were trimmed by 4 bases and 3 bases, with 11 bases remaining between them. The CDR3 covers 14 residues. The germline V gene encodes CDR1 SGDLS and CDR2 YYNGEE. The DNA for the CDR3 is TGTGCCAGCAGCTTGTCAGGTGATGGAAACACCATATATTTT. This sequence encodes CASSLSGDGNTIYF. The complete variable domain, with remaining parts taken from reference TRBV9 and TRBJ1-3, reads DSGVTQTPKHLITATGQRVTLRCSPRSGDLSVYWYQQSLDQGLQFLIQYYNGEERAKGNILERFSAQQFPDLHSELNLSSLELGDSALYFCASSLSGDGNTIYFGEGSWLTVV.

The chain recombines TRBV3-1 (or the pseudogene TRBV3-2) with TRBJ2-2; TRBD1 might be the D (5 bases). The CDR3 contains 17 residues. Deletions cut 1 base from V and 7 bases from J, with 19 bases between. The germline V gene has CDR1 LGHDT and CDR2 YNNKEL (reference sequence). DNA for the CDR3: TGTGCCAGCAGCCAAGTCGGCAGGGCGATGAGGAACGGGGAGCTGTTTTTT. Translated: CASSQVGRAMRNGELFF.

The genes are TRBV18 and TRBJ1-2; a possible D gene is TRBD1 (6 bases). The CDR3 contains 16 residues. Germline values: CDR1 KGHSH, CDR2 LQKENI. Trimming shortened V by 1 base and J by 4 bases, and 16 bases separated the two germline ends. CDR3 in amino acids: CASSPLLPGQFYGYTF. CDR3 bases: TGTGCCAGCTCACCACTTTTGCCCGGACAGTTCTATGGCTACACCTTC.

The gene calls are TRBV29-1 and TRBJ2-7; tentatively, D is TRBD1 (5 bases). This CDR3 has 11 amino acids. V was shortened by 4 bases and J by 2 bases, with 6 bases between the two germline ends. CDR1 SQVTM and CDR2 ANQGSEA come from the germline V gene. CDR3 loop: CSVAQAYEQYF. CDR3 sequence (DNA): TGCAGCGTTGCACAGGCCTACGAGCAGTACTTC.

The V gene is TRBV12-3 or TRBV12-4, the J gene TRBJ2-7; D is perhaps TRBD2 (5 bases). There are 13 residues in the CDR3. Trimming left V 7 bases short and J 2 bases short, with 12 bases between. CDR3 DNA: TGTGCCAGCACCCGGGATCCACCCTACGAGCAGTACTTC. Its protein is CASTRDPPYEQYF.

This chain links TRBV19 with TRBJ2-3; TRBD2 matches 14 bases. The CDR3 is 19 residues long. The germline CDR1 and CDR2 sequences are LNHDA and SQIVND (reference sequence). Trimming took 4 bases from V and 6 from J; bases not matched to a gene: 15. The CDR3: CASSTRSGFRLAGGDTQYF. In DNA, the CDR3 is TGTGCCAGTAGTACCAGATCTGGTTTCCGACTAGCGGGGGGGGATACGCAGTATTTT.

The genes are TRBV3-1 (or the pseudogene TRBV3-2) and TRBJ2-4, with TRBD2 matching 10 bases. V gave up 2 bases and J gave up 8 bases; unmatched junction bases: 6. The CDR3 extends over 15 amino acids. Germline values: CDR1 LGHDT, CDR2 YNNKEL (reference sequence). CDR3 loop: CASSQIAGGGDIQYF. The CDR3 DNA sequence: TGTGCCAGCAGCCAAATAGCGGGGGGCGGGGACATTCAGTACTTC.

V and J are TRBV3-1 (or the pseudogene TRBV3-2) and TRBJ1-2; D remains unclear. V was pared by 6 bases and J by 6 bases, with 17 bases between. Germline V lookup: CDR1 LGHDT, CDR2 YNNKEL (reference sequence). CDR3 length: 14 amino acids. CDR3 sequence reads: CASSRLGGPHGYTF. The CDR3 nucleotides are TGTGCCAGCAGTCGTTTGGGTGGGCCGCATGGCTACACCTTC.

The chain combines TRBV6-1 with TRBJ2-2, with 8 bases aligning to TRBD1. The V gene's germline CDR1 is MNHNS and CDR2 SASEGT. The CDR3 covers 14 residues. Unmatched junction bases numbered 5, after V lost 6 bases and J lost 5 bases. The CDR3, as DNA: TGTGCCAGCAGCCATCAGGGGGCTACCGGGGAGCTGTTTTTT. Protein: CASSHQGATGELFF.

The chain uses TRBV13 and TRBJ1-5, with 7 bases lining up with TRBD1. The CDR3 is 16 amino acids. Germline V gene data show CDR1 as PRHDT and CDR2 as FYEKMQ (reference sequence). Trimming at V came to 5 bases and at J to 3 bases, leaving 10 bases not matched to a gene. The CDR3 spells CASSIPRDSYNQPQHF. CDR3 sequence (DNA): TGTGCCAGCAGCATCCCCCGGGACAGCTACAATCAGCCCCAGCATTTT.

The rearrangement links TRBV27 to TRBJ1-2; 7 nucleotides match TRBD1. Germline CDR1 and CDR2: MNHEY and SMNVEV (reference sequence). CDR3 length equals 17 residues. J gave up 6 bases and V 5 bases, and 18 bases lay outside the gene matches. The CDR3 here is CASSAGSSTGQTNGYTF. CDR3 nucleotide sequence: TGTGCCAGCAGTGCGGGATCTTCCACGGGACAGACCAATGGCTACACCTTC.